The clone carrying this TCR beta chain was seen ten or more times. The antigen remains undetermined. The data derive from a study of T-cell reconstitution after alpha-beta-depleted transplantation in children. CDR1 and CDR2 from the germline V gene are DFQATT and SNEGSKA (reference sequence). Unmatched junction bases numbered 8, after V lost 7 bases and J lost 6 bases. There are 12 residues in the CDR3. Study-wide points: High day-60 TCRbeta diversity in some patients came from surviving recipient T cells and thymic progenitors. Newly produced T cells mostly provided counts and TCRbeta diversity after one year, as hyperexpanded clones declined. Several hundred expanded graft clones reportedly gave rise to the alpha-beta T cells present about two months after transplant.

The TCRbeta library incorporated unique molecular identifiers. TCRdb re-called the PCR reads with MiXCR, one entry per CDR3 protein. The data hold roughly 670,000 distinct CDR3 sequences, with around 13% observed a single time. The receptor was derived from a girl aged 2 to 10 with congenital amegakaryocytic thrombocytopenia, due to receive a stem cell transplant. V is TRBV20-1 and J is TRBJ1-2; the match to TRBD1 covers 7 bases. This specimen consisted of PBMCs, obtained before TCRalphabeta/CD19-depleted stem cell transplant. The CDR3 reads CSVSDRVNGYTF. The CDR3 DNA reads TGCAGTGTTAGCGACAGGGTTAATGGCTACACCTTC.